This record looks at one T cell receptor beta chain sequence and its context. The data belong to a study of T cell changes during pregnancy in multiple sclerosis. After removal of 5 bases from V and 4 bases from J, the junction contained 11 bases not matched to a gene. CDR3 size: 16 residues. Germline CDR1 MNHEY, CDR2 SMNVEV (reference sequence). Generated by immunoSEQ multiplex PCR, the TCRdb table keeps only in-frame clones and is missing some. The top ten hold 1% to 1.5% of the sample, which has about 60,000 clones, just over 90% seen once. This sequence joins TRBV27 and TRBJ1-5; 7 bases are shared with TRBD1. Source: peripheral blood, taken in the second trimester of pregnancy. The TCR originated in a female donor with multiple sclerosis, enrolled in a pregnancy study. The CDR3 nucleotides are TGTGCCAGCAGTCCGGGACAGCTTTTGTTGAATCAGCCCCAGCATTTT. Amino acid sequence: CASSPGQLLLNQPQHF.